This entry lists 23 T cell receptor beta chains sequenced from one sample in a study of T cell responses to AZD1222 COVID-19 vaccine. The data were produced by immunoSEQ multiplex PCR, yet TCRdb's version contains in-frame clones alone and is incomplete. The sample contains roughly 120,000 clones, about 90% of which appear only once. Here the sequenced sample was peripheral blood, taken on day 0 of AZD1222 vaccination. The receptors originated from an adult in good health.

The J gene is TRBJ2-3, the V gene TRBV7-9; 8 bases agree with TRBD2. Trimming at V came to 1 base and at J to 1 base, leaving 13 bases not matched to a gene. The CDR3 length is 19 residues. Germline CDR1 and CDR2: SEHNR and FQNEAQ (reference sequence). The CDR3 spells CASSLVLAGGSVGTDTQYF. CDR3 DNA: TGTGCCAGCAGCTTAGTTCTCGCGGGGGGCTCGGTAGGCACAGATACGCAGTATTTT.

This rearrangement joins TRBV18 to TRBJ2-7; D is undetermined. Trimming left V 1 base short and J 7 bases short, with 11 bases between. Germline values: CDR1 KGHSH, CDR2 LQKENI. The CDR3 runs to 13 residues. The CDR3 bases are TGTGCCAGCTCACCACTGGGGATGGGAGAGCAGTACTTC. Translation gives CASSPLGMGEQYF. Together with reference TRBV18 and TRBJ2-7, the CDR3 gives the full variable domain: NAGVMQNPRHLVRRRGQEARLRCSPMKGHSHVYWYRQLPEEGLKFMVYLQKENIIDESGMPKERFSAEFPKEGPSILRIQQVVRGDSAAYFCASSPLGMGEQYFGPGTRLTVT.

V usage is TRBV6-1 and J usage is TRBJ1-5, with 11 bases identical to TRBD1. Trimming cost V 3 bases and J 3 bases; bases outside gene matches: 1. The CDR3 totals 15 residues. The germline V gene encodes CDR1 MNHNS and CDR2 SASEGT. The CDR3 loop is CASSEDRGHNQPQHF. The CDR3 DNA sequence: TGTGCCAGCAGTGAGGACAGGGGGCACAATCAGCCCCAGCATTTT.

This chain connects TRBV11-1 to TRBJ2-7; no clear D. The CDR3 is 15 amino acids. CDR1 is SGHAT and CDR2 is FQDESV in the germline V gene (reference sequence). Trimming pared 5 bases from V and 4 bases from J, leaving 18 bases between. The CDR3 DNA follows: TGTGCCAGCAGCCTGGCCCGGGTGACCCCTTACGAGCAGTACTTC. It is translated as CASSLARVTPYEQYF.

The gene calls are TRBV7-8 and TRBJ2-5, with D perhaps TRBD1 or TRBD2 (5 bases each). CDR1 is SGHVS and CDR2 is FQNEAQ in the germline V gene. V lost 3 bases and J 9 bases, leaving 20 bases between the germline ends. This CDR3 is built from 15 residues. The CDR3 coding sequence is TGTGCCAGCAGCTTTGGGAATCCGATTCGGGACGCCCAGTACTTC. It codes for CASSFGNPIRDAQYF.

This CDR3 is CASSDFGQGEQYF. For the CDR3, the DNA is TGTGCCAGCAGTGATTTTGGGCAGGGCGAGCAGTACTTC. This rearrangement joins TRBV6-1 to TRBJ2-7; D is possibly TRBD1 (5 bases). The CDR3 is 13 amino acids. Trimming stripped 3 bases from V and 6 bases from J, with 12 bases between. Per the germline V gene, CDR1 is MNHNS and CDR2 is SASEGT.

This chain uses TRBV19 with TRBJ2-2, with D perhaps TRBD1 (6 bases). Trimming left V 5 bases short and J 4 bases short, with 11 bases between. In germline, CDR1 is LNHDA, CDR2 SQIVND (reference sequence). The CDR3 loop spans 14 amino acids. CDR3 sequence (DNA): TGTGCCAGTAGTGAACAGGGATTCACCGGGGAGCTGTTTTTT. Translation gives CASSEQGFTGELFF.

This chain connects TRBV9 to TRBJ2-7; 8 bases are a match to TRBD2. Germline CDR1 SGDLS, CDR2 YYNGEE. V lost 0 bases to trimming and J lost 1 base; unmatched junction nucleotides: 3. The CDR3 contains 15 residues. The CDR3 sequence is CASSVAAGGSYEQYF. The CDR3 nucleotides are TGTGCCAGCAGCGTAGCGGCGGGGGGTTCCTACGAGCAGTACTTC.

This clone was recorded a few times. This chain joins TRBV28 and TRBJ1-2; D is possibly TRBD1 (6 bases). The V gene lost 3 bases and the J gene lost 4 bases, with 18 bases spanning the gap. Germline CDR1 is MDHEN and CDR2 is SYDVKM. This CDR3 has 16 amino acids. The CDR3 is CASSFPPPGESYGYTF. As DNA, the CDR3 is TGTGCCAGCAGTTTTCCCCCGCCAGGGGAATCCTATGGCTACACCTTC.

J is TRBJ1-5 and V is TRBV19; D uncertain. Germline CDR1 reads LNHDA; CDR2 reads SQIVND (reference sequence). CDR3 size: 14 residues. V gave up 3 bases and J gave up 6 bases, with 12 bases separating them. DNA for the CDR3: TGTGCCAGTAGTATTTTAGGTGGAGGTCAGCCCCAGCATTTT. It yields the protein CASSILGGGQPQHF.

The rearrangement links TRBV7-9 to TRBJ2-2; no clear D. In germline, CDR1 is SEHNR, CDR2 FQNEAQ (reference sequence). The CDR3 consists of 16 residues. V shed 3 bases and J shed 3 bases, with 14 bases lying between them. The CDR3 DNA sequence: TGTGCCAGCAGCTTCCCCCTCGGTACCGACACCGGGGAGCTGTTTTTT. Translating gives CASSFPLGTDTGELFF. Based on the CDR3 plus reference TRBV7-9 and TRBJ2-2, the full variable domain is DTGVSQNPRHKITKRGQNVTFRCDPISEHNRLYWYRQTLGQGPEFLTYFQNEAQLEKSRLLSDRFSAERPKGSFSTLEIQRTEQGDSAMYLCASSFPLGTDTGELFFGEGSRLTVL.

V gene TRBV27 combines with J gene TRBJ2-2, with 13 bases that match TRBD2. The CDR3 runs 17 residues. V trimming: 5 bases; J trimming: 2 bases; junction bases outside the gene matches: 5. Per the germline V gene, CDR1 is MNHEY and CDR2 is SMNVEV (reference sequence). DNA for the CDR3: TGTGCCAGCAGTCTACGGACTAGCGGGAGAAACACCGGGGAGCTGTTTTTT. As protein: CASSLRTSGRNTGELFF.

The gene calls are TRBV20-1 and TRBJ2-7, with D possibly matching TRBD2 (5 bases). In germline, CDR1 is DFQATT, CDR2 SNEGSKA (reference sequence). V was cut by 5 bases and J by 6 bases, with 23 bases left in between. The CDR3 is made up of 15 amino acids. The DNA for the CDR3 is TGCAGTGCTTGTGCTGACTACACTACCCTCGGCGAGCAGTACTTC. It specifies CSACADYTTLGEQYF.

About this clone: A read error may account for a junction end that differs from germline. The chain carries TRBV5-1 and TRBJ2-2, with D unresolved. The CDR3 extends over 15 amino acids. The germline gives CDR1 SGHRS, CDR2 YFSETQ. CDR3 in DNA: TGCGCCACCAGCCGCCTAGATGGGAACACCGGGGAGCTGTTTTTT. Protein: CATSRLDGNTGELFF.

The V and J genes are TRBV7-2 and TRBJ1-1; 8 bases map to TRBD1. J gave up 1 base and V 5 bases, and 6 bases lay outside the gene matches. The CDR3 loop spans 15 amino acids. Germline assignment: CDR1 SGHTA and CDR2 FQGNSA. The CDR3 loop reads CASSPQGQGNTEAFF. The CDR3 region has the DNA TGTGCCAGCAGCCCCCAAGGACAGGGGAACACTGAAGCTTTCTTT. Full variable domain (remainder filled in from reference TRBV7-2 and TRBJ1-1): GAGVSQSPSNKVTEKGKDVELRCDPISGHTALYWYRQSLGQGLEFLIYFQGNSAPDKSGLPSDRFSAERTGGSVSTLTIQRTQQEDSAVYLCASSPQGQGNTEAFFGQGTRLTVV.

The V call is TRBV7-8, the J call TRBJ2-7; no firm D call. V gave up 2 bases and J gave up 2 bases, with 16 bases separating them. The CDR3 is made up of 16 amino acids. From germline, CDR1 is SGHVS and CDR2 FQNEAQ. The CDR3: CASSLKIGLPTYEQYF. CDR3 in DNA: TGTGCCAGCAGCTTAAAGATAGGGCTACCGACCTACGAGCAGTACTTC.

This clone occurred once. Written as DNA, the CDR3 is TGCGCCAGCAGCCAAGATTCGGGGGGGTGGACCCAGTACTTC. Its protein product is CASSQDSGGWTQYF. This chain connects TRBV4-3 to TRBJ2-5, with 8 bases lining up with TRBD2. CDR3 length: 14 residues. V lost 0 bases, J lost 7 bases, and 4 bases stayed unmatched. CDR1 and CDR2 from the germline V gene are LGHNA and YSLEER.

The gene calls are TRBV7-3 and TRBJ2-7; D perhaps matches TRBD2 (5 bases). The CDR3 covers 13 residues. The V end lost 1 base, the J end lost 5 bases, and 9 bases lay between the germline ends. Germline V CDR1 and CDR2: SGHTA, FQGTGA. Here the CDR3 DNA reads TGTGCCAGCAGCTTAAGAATCGGGGACGAGCAGTACTTC. The encoded protein is CASSLRIGDEQYF. Combining the CDR3 with reference TRBV7-3 and TRBJ2-7 gives the whole variable domain GAGVSQTPSNKVTEKGKYVELRCDPISGHTALYWYRQSLGQGPEFLIYFQGTGAADDSGLPNDRFFAVRPEGSVSTLKIQRTERGDSAVYLCASSLRIGDEQYFGPGTRLTVT.

The genes are TRBV6-5 and TRBJ2-1, with no clear D. The V end was cut by 8 bases, the J end by 0 bases, with 8 bases between. This CDR3 has 13 amino acids. The germline gives CDR1 MNHEY, CDR2 SVGAGI. As DNA, the CDR3 is TGTGCCAGCCGGCGGAACTCCTACAATGAGCAGTTCTTC. Its translation is CASRRNSYNEQFF.

The chain employs TRBV5-1 and TRBJ2-7; unclear D gene. Per germline, CDR1 SGHRS and CDR2 YFSETQ. The CDR3 totals 14 residues. The ends were cut back, 0 bases at V and 6 bases at J, with 13 bases in the middle. CDR3 in amino acids: CASSLGREASEQYF. CDR3 sequence (DNA): TGCGCCAGCAGCTTGGGACGCGAGGCTAGCGAGCAGTACTTC. Together with reference TRBV5-1 and TRBJ2-7, the CDR3 gives the full variable domain: KAGVTQTPRYLIKTRGQQVTLSCSPISGHRSVSWYQQTPGQGLQFLFEYFSETQRNKGNFPGRFSGRQFSNSRSEMNVSTLELGDSALYLCASSLGREASEQYFGPGTRLTVT.

The chain couples TRBV11-2 to TRBJ2-1; D is perhaps TRBD2 (6 bases). V lost 1 base and J 10 bases, leaving 8 bases between the germline ends. Germline V lookup: CDR1 SGHAT, CDR2 FQNNGV. This CDR3 contains 12 residues. Written as DNA, the CDR3 is TGTGCCAGCAGCTTAGGGGGGGACGAGCAGTTCTTC. This encodes CASSLGGDEQFF. Drawing the rest from reference TRBV11-2 and TRBJ2-1, the complete variable domain is EAGVAQSPRYKIIEKRQSVAFWCNPISGHATLYWYQQILGQGPKLLIQFQNNGVVDDSQLPKDRFSAERLKGVDSTLKIQPAKLEDSAVYLCASSLGGDEQFFGPGTRLTVL.

This clone was seen a handful of times. The CDR3 region has the DNA TGTGCCAGCTCACGAACAGGGGAGCGATCCGAGCAGTACTTC. Its protein product is CASSRTGERSEQYF. The rearrangement joins TRBV18 to TRBJ2-7; 7 bases fit TRBD1. The V gene end was trimmed by 4 bases and the J gene end by 6 bases; junction bases not matched to a gene: 9. In germline, CDR1 is KGHSH, CDR2 LQKENI. The CDR3 has 14 residues.

CDR3 sequence (DNA): TGTGCCAGCAGCTTTGTTGGCGAGACCCAGTACTTC. It yields the protein CASSFVGETQYF. The chain couples TRBV7-9 to TRBJ2-5; D gene ambiguous. V lost 3 bases and J lost 5, with 7 bases in between. The germline gives CDR1 SEHNR, CDR2 FQNEAQ (reference sequence). The CDR3 sequence is 12 residues long.